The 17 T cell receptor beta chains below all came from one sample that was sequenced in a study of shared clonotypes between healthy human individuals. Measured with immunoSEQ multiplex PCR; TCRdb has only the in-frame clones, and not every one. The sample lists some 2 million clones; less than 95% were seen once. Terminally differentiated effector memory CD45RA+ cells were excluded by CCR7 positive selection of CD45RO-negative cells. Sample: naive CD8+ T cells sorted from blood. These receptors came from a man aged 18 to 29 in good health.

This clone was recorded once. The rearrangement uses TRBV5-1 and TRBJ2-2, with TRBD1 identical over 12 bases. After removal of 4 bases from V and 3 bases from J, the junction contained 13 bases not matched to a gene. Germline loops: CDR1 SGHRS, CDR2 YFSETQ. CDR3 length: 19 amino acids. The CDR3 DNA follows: TGCGCCAGCAGCCCGGGGACAGGGGGCCAACTATTAGACACCGGGGAGCTGTTTTTT. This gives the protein CASSPGTGGQLLDTGELFF. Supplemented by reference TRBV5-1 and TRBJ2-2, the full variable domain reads KAGVTQTPRYLIKTRGQQVTLSCSPISGHRSVSWYQQTPGQGLQFLFEYFSETQRNKGNFPGRFSGRQFSNSRSEMNVSTLELGDSALYLCASSPGTGGQLLDTGELFFGEGSRLTVL.

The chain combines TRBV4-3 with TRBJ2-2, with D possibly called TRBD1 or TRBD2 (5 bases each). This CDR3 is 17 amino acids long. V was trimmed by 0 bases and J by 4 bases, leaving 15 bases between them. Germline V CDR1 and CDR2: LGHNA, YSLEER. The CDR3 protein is CASSQDSPAGTTGELFF. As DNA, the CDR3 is TGCGCCAGCAGCCAAGATTCCCCCGCAGGGACCACCGGGGAGCTGTTTTTT.

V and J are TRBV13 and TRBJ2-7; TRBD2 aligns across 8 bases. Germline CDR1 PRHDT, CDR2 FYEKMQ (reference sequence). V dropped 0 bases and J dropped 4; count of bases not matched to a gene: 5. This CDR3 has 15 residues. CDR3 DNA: TGTGCCAGCAGCTTAGGACTAGCGGATAGATACGAGCAGTACTTC. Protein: CASSLGLADRYEQYF.

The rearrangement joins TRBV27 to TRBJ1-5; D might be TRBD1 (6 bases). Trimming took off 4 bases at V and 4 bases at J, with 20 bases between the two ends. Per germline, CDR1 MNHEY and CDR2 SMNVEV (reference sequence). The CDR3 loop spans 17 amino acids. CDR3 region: CASSSLAGAGANQPQHF. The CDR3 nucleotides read TGTGCCAGCAGTTCCTTAGCGGGGGCAGGGGCTAATCAGCCCCAGCATTTT.

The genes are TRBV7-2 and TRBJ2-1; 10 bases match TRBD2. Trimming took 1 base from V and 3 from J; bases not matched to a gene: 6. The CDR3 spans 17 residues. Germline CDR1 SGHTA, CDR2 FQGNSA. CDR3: CASSLVGGTSDYNEQFF. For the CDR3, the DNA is TGTGCCAGCAGCTTAGTCGGTGGGACTAGCGACTACAATGAGCAGTTCTTC.

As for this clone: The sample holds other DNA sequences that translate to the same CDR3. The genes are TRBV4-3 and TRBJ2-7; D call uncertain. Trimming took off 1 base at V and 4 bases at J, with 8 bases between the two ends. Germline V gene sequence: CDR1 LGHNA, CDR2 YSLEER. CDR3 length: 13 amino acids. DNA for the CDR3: TGCGCCAGCAGCCAAGGGGGAAGGTACGAGCAGTACTTC. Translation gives CASSQGGRYEQYF.

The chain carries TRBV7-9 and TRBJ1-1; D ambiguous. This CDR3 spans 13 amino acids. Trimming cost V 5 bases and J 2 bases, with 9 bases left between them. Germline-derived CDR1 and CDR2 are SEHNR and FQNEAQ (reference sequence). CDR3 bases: TGTGCCAGCAGCCCCACCACAAACACTGAAGCTTTCTTT. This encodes CASSPTTNTEAFF.

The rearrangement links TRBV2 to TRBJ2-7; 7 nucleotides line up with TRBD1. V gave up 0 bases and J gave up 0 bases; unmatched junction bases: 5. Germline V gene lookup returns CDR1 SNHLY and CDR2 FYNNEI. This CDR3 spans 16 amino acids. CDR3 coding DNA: TGTGCCAGCAGTGAAGCGACGACAGGGAGCTCCTACGAGCAGTACTTC. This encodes CASSEATTGSSYEQYF.

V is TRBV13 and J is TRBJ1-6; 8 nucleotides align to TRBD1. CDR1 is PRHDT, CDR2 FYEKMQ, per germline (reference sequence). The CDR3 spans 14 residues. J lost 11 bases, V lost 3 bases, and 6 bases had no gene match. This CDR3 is CASSFRETGAPLHF. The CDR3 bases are TGTGCCAGCAGCTTCAGGGAGACAGGGGCACCCCTCCACTTT.

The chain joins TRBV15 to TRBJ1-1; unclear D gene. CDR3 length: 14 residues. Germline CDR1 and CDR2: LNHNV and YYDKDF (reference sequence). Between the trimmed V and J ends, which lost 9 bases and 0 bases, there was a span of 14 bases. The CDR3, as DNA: TGTGCCACTCGGGAAGGTGTTATGAACACTGAAGCTTTCTTT. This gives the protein CATREGVMNTEAFF.

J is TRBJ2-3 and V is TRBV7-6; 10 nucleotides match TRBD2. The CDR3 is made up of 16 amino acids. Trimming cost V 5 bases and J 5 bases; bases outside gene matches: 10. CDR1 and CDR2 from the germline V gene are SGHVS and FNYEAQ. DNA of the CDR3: TGTGCCAGCAGCCCAACCGGGACTAGCGCGATAGATACGCAGTATTTT. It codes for CASSPTGTSAIDTQYF. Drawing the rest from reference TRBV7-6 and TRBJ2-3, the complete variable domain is GAGVSQSPRYKVTKRGQDVALRCDPISGHVSLYWYRQALGQGPEFLTYFNYEAQQDKSGLPNDRFSAERPEGSISTLTIQRTEQRDSAMYRCASSPTGTSAIDTQYFGPGTRLTVL.

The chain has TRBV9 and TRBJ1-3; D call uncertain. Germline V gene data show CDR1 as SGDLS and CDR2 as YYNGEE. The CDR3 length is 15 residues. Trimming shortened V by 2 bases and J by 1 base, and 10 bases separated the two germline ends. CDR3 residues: CASSVGIDSGNTIYF. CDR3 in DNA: TGTGCCAGCAGCGTTGGAATCGATTCTGGAAACACCATATATTTT.

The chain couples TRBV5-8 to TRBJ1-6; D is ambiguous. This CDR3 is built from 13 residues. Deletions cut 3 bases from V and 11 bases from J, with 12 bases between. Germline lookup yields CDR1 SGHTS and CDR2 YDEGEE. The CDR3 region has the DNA TGTGCCAGCAGCTCGATGGACGGGGCACCCCTCCACTTT. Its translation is CASSSMDGAPLHF.

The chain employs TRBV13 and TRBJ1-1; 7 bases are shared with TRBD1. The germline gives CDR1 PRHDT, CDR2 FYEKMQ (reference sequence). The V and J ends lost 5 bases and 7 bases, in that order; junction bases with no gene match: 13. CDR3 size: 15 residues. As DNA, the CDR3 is TGTGCCAGCAGCACCAGGGGGATCGGTTTTGGTGAAGCTTTCTTT. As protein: CASSTRGIGFGEAFF. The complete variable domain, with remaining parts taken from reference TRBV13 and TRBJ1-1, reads AAGVIQSPRHLIKEKRETATLKCYPIPRHDTVYWYQQGPGQDPQFLISFYEKMQSDKGSIPDRFSAQQFSDYHSELNMSSLELGDSALYFCASSTRGIGFGEAFFGQGTRLTVV.

Here the CDR3 DNA reads TGTGCCAGCAGTGGTCGACAGGGGACAGATACGCAGTATTTT. It is translated as CASSGRQGTDTQYF. The chain employs TRBV27 and TRBJ2-3; TRBD1 matches 8 bases. CDR1 is MNHEY, CDR2 SMNVEV, per germline (reference sequence). The CDR3 is made up of 14 amino acids. V shed 5 bases and J 3 bases; nucleotides not matched to a gene: 4.

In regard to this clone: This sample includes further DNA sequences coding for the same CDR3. CDR3 residues: CASSLVGISYNEQFF. CDR3 coding DNA: TGTGCCAGCAGCTTAGTAGGGATTTCCTACAATGAGCAGTTCTTC. The chain carries TRBV7-9 and TRBJ2-1, with D unclear. The CDR3 consists of 15 residues. The germline V gene encodes CDR1 SEHNR and CDR2 FQNEAQ (reference sequence). V lost 1 base and J lost 1, with 8 bases in between.

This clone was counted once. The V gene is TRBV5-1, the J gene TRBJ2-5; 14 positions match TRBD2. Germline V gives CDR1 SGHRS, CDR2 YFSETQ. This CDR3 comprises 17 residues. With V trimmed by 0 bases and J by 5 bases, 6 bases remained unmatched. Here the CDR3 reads CASSLETSGGAWETQYF. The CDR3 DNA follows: TGCGCCAGCAGCTTGGAGACTAGCGGGGGGGCCTGGGAGACCCAGTACTTC.